The rows below give T cell receptor beta chains drawn from one sample of a study of blood T cells in healthy people across ages. TCRdb re-called the 5' RACE reads with MiXCR, one entry per CDR3 protein. The sample has some 1.4 million distinct CDR3 sequences, roughly 45% seen once. Source material: blood. The receptors here all came from a woman aged 18-30 years in good health. The CDR3 runs from the conserved cysteine through the conserved F or W. D genes are given only for firm matches. Rows may omit the clone size; those that give it use once, few, many or a size class.

d_call clone_size j_call v_call cdr3_nt cdr3_aa
NA few TRBJ2-7 TRBV20-1 TGCAGTGCCCCGATCGGGCGCTACGAGCAGTACTTC CSAPIGRYEQYF
TRBD2 few TRBJ2-1 TRBV5-1 TGCGCCAGCAGCCCCAAAGCGGGAGGACCCGGGGATGAGCAGTTCTTC CASSPKAGGPGDEQFF
NA few TRBJ2-1 TRBV6-5 TGTGCCAGCAGTTACTCCCGGGGGCACAATGAGCAGTTCTTC CASSYSRGHNEQFF
NA NA TRBJ1-1 TRBV7-8 TGTGCCAGCAGCTTACTAAGTCTAATGAACACTGAAGCTTTCTTT CASSLLSLMNTEAFF
NA NA TRBJ1-2 TRBV3-1 TGTGCCAGCAGCCAAGAGTTAGGGCAGGGAAGGGATGGCTACACCTTC CASSQELGQGRDGYTF
NA few TRBJ2-5 TRBV7-2 TGTGCCAGCGGTGGCTTCCAAGAGACCCAGTACTTC CASGGFQETQYF
NA NA TRBJ2-1 TRBV6-5 TGTGCCAGCAGCCCGGACGCCGTTGGGGATGAGCAGTTCTTC CASSPDAVGDEQFF
TRBD1 NA TRBJ2-7 TRBV5-1 TGCGCCAGCAGCCCAGGACAGGGGATAATTGCCTACGAGCAGTACTTC CASSPGQGIIAYEQYF
NA NA TRBJ1-5 TRBV6-1 TGTGCCAGCAGTGAAGTGGAGGCCCCTCGACCCCAGCATTTT CASSEVEAPRPQHF
NA few TRBJ2-1 TRBV24-1 TGTGCCACCGGTGATTTGCAAGCCCACAATGAGCAGTTCTTC CATGDLQAHNEQFF
TRBD2 NA TRBJ2-7 TRBV9 TGTGCCAGCAGCGTAGGGGCGACTAGCGGGGGCCAGGGCGAGCAGTACTTC CASSVGATSGGQGEQYF
NA NA TRBJ2-3 TRBV3-1 TGTGCCAGCAGAGGGAGCGCCCTCACAGATACGCAGTATTTT CASRGSALTDTQYF
NA NA TRBJ2-3 TRBV6-1 TGTGCCAGCAGTGAATGGGGGATACACACAGATACGCAGTATTTT CASSEWGIHTDTQYF
TRBD1 NA TRBJ2-7 TRBV29-1 TGCAGCGTTGTTGGGACAGGGGACGAGCAGTACTTC CSVVGTGDEQYF
NA NA TRBJ1-2 TRBV4-2 TGTGCCAGCAGCCAAGAGGGAGGGGCTGACTACACCTTC CASSQEGGADYTF
NA many TRBJ2-4 TRBV30 TGTGCCTGGAGTGTACTCAGTGGAGGGGATGGCGACATTCAGTACTTC CAWSVLSGGDGDIQYF
NA few TRBJ2-5 TRBV20-1 TGCAGTGCTAGAGATCTGGGCCAGGAGGCCAAGACCCAGTACTTC CSARDLGQEAKTQYF
TRBD1 NA TRBJ2-1 TRBV28 TGTGCCAGCAGTCCCGGGGACAGGGAAGGTACTGAGCAGTTCTTC CASSPGDREGTEQFF
TRBD1 NA TRBJ1-2 TRBV10-3 TGTGCCATCAGTGAGTTTGGACAGGGCGCGAACTATGGCTACACCTTC CAISEFGQGANYGYTF
NA NA TRBJ2-3 TRBV7-2 TGTGCCAGCAGCTTAGCGCAGGGGCGAGCGGCAGATACGCAGTATTTT CASSLAQGRAADTQYF
NA NA TRBJ1-4 TRBV20-1 TGCAGTGCCCCGGCAGGGAACGGTGAAAAACTGTTTTTT CSAPAGNGEKLFF
TRBD1 few TRBJ1-1 TRBV27 TGTGCCAGCAGTTTGACAGGGGTTGACACTGAAGCTTTCTTT CASSLTGVDTEAFF
TRBD2 few TRBJ2-7 TRBV7-2 TGTGCCAGCAGCTCTGGGACTATTTGGGACCAGTACTTC CASSSGTIWDQYF
NA NA TRBJ1-6 TRBV6-5 TGTGCCAGCAGTTACCGTCTGACAGCTAATTCACCCCTCCACTTT CASSYRLTANSPLHF
TRBD1 NA TRBJ1-1 TRBV5-1 TGCGCCAGCAGCCTGGGACAGCCCGGATCGGGAGCTTTCTTT CASSLGQPGSGAFF
NA few TRBJ2-3 TRBV27 TGTGCCAGCAGGGACCGCCCCAACAAGTTAACAGATACGCAGTATTTT CASRDRPNKLTDTQYF
NA few TRBJ2-7 TRBV30 TGTGCCTGGAGTGTGGGGATTGGCGAGCAGTACTTC CAWSVGIGEQYF
NA NA TRBJ2-7 TRBV15 TGTGCCACCAGAAAAGGGAGTCTCTCCTACGAGCAGTACTTC CATRKGSLSYEQYF
NA many TRBJ2-1 TRBV7-2 TGTGCCAGCAGCTTTGGCGGAAAGGGGTCCTACAATGAGCAGTTCTTC CASSFGGKGSYNEQFF
NA NA TRBJ2-5 TRBV28 TGTGCCAGCAGAGCCGACACCCAAGAGACCCAGTACTTC CASRADTQETQYF